This entry features one TCR beta chain sequence. With 5 bases clipped from V and 7 bases from J, the junction kept 7 bases outside the gene matches. The CDR3 runs to 16 residues. Germline lookup yields CDR1 SGHTA and CDR2 FQGNSA. This sample is drawn from a study of blood T cells in healthy people across ages. Using a J-beta primer mix together with a sample-barcoded 5' primer, a second PCR was run for about 6 to 12 cycles. TCRdb re-analysed the 5' RACE reads in MiXCR, keeping a single row per CDR3 protein. The sample contains about 780,000 distinct CDR3 sequences, more than 35% of which appear only once.

The J gene is TRBJ2-1, the V gene TRBV7-2; TRBD2 aligns across 14 bases. The sequencing sample was made of blood. The source is an elderly man in good health. The DNA of the CDR3 is TGTGCCAGCAGCATTCCTGGACTAGCGGGAGGAAATGAGCAGTTCTTC. Translated, it gives CASSIPGLAGGNEQFF.